The source of this T cell receptor beta chain is a study of control samples from healthy donors and cancer patients (TCRdb year 2020). On this clone itself: Its antigen target is currently unknown. Qualities for individual bases were not recorded, and no much larger clone is one base off.

The method was the immunoSEQ multiplex PCR assay. What TCRdb holds here is the immuneACCESS table cut down to in-frame rearrangements. Part of the clones is not present; checked against another copy, under half of the missing clones reflect an unresolved V gene, and the others are unexplained. The sample table lists 90,000 to 130,000 clones, approximately 80% of them with a count of one. The ten largest account for under 8.5% of the sample. The germline V end is reduced by 4 bases and the J end by 1 base; junction bases left unmatched: 13. CDR1 and CDR2, looked up from the germline V gene, are LGHNA and YSLEER. The CDR3, cysteine through phenylalanine, is 19 amino acids long. CDR3 DNA is the only sequence kept; it has 57 bases, read in frame from the first base.

The chain is encoded by TRBV4-3 joined to TRBJ1-1; 12 of the junction bases match TRBD1. The sequence was obtained from a man in his late teens or twenties in good health. Specimen: blood. The DNA sequence is as follows: TGCGCCAGCAGCCGTGTATCGCCCGGGACAGGGGGCCGGAACACTGAAGCTTTCTTT. This sequence encodes CASSRVSPGTGGRNTEAFF.